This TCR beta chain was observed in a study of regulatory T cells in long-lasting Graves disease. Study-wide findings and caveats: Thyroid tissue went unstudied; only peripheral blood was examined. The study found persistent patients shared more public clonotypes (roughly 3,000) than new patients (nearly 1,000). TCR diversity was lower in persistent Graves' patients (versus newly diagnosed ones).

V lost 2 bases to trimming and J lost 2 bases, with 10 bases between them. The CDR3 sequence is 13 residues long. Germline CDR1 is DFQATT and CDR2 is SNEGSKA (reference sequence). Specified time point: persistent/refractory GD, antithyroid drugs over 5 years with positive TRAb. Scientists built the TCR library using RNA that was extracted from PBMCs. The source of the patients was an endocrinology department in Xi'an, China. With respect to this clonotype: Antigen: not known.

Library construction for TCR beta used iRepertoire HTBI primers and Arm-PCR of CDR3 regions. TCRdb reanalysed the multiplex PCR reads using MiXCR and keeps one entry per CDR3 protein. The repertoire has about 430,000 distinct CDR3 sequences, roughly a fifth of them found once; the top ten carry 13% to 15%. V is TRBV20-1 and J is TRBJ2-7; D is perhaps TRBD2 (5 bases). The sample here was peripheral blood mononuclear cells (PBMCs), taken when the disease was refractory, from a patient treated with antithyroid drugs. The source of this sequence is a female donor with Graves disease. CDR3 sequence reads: CSARLLDPYEQYF. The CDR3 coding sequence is TGCAGTGCTAGACTACTAGACCCCTACGAGCAGTACTTC.